This record looks at one TCR beta chain sequence and its context. The data are from a study of cytomegalovirus exposure and HLA in healthy donors. In germline, CDR1 is LNHDA, CDR2 SQIVND (reference sequence). The CDR3 extends over 15 amino acids. Clones were sequenced by immunoSEQ multiplex PCR, and TCRdb holds only the in-frame ones, with some missing. The sample consists of some 60,000 clones, around 96% of them appearing once. The sequencing sample was made of PBMCs. This sequence was found in a man younger than 30 in good health and CMV-seronegative. The gene calls are TRBV19 and TRBJ2-2, with 10 bases fitting TRBD2. CDR3 sequence (DNA): TGTGCTTCCGATCCGGGACTAGCGTTCTCCGGGGAGCTGTTTTTT. Translated: CASDPGLAFSGELFF. Filled out from reference TRBV19 and TRBJ2-2, the complete variable domain reads DGGITQSPKYLFRKEGQNVTLSCEQNLNHDAMYWYRQDPGQGLRLIYYSQIVNDFQKGDIAEGYSVSREKKESFPLTVTSAQKNPTAFYLCASDPGLAFSGELFFGEGSRLTVL.